This is a list of T cell receptor beta chains from one sample in a study of blood T cells in healthy people across ages. TCRdb redid the calling of the 5' RACE reads with MiXCR, one entry per CDR3 protein. This table holds around 1.5 million distinct CDR3 sequences, 30% to 40% found once. Input material: blood. The source of these receptors is a woman aged 25 to 39 in good health. Each CDR3 is given with its conserved first and last residue. A D gene is named only where the DNA matches it firmly. Rows may omit the clone size; those that give it use once, few, many or a size class.

size,D,J,length,V,CDR3,DNA
-,-,TRBJ2-3,15,TRBV24-1,CATSDLAGNTDTQYF,TGTGCCACCAGTGATTTGGCGGGGAACACAGATACGCAGTATTTT
many,-,TRBJ2-7,17,TRBV10-3,CAISEPGVGGMSYEQYF,TGTGCCATCAGTGAGCCTGGGGTCGGGGGAATGTCCTACGAGCAGTACTTC
few,-,TRBJ2-7,14,TRBV9,CASSVASLAYEQYF,TGTGCCAGCAGCGTAGCTAGTCTTGCGTACGAGCAGTACTTC
few,-,TRBJ2-3,16,TRBV24-1,CATRPLDEGQSDTQYF,TGTGCCACGAGACCCTTGGACGAAGGACAGTCAGATACGCAGTATTTT
few,-,TRBJ1-1,13,TRBV5-6,CASSPWKGPEAFF,TGTGCCAGCAGTCCCTGGAAAGGTCCTGAAGCTTTCTTT
many,-,TRBJ2-3,17,TRBV29-1,CSVEGYSARAITDTQYF,TGCAGCGTGGAAGGTTATTCGGCCAGGGCGATAACAGATACGCAGTATTTT
-,-,TRBJ2-5,15,TRBV15,CATSGAGDGRETQYF,TGTGCCACCAGCGGGGCCGGGGACGGAAGGGAGACCCAGTACTTC
few,TRBD2,TRBJ2-5,12,TRBV10-3,CAISSGVETQYF,TGTGCCATCAGTAGCGGGGTGGAGACCCAGTACTTC
-,-,TRBJ2-5,15,TRBV6-1,CASRPAGHLIETQYF,TGTGCCAGCAGACCCGCAGGGCATTTGATAGAGACCCAGTACTTC
-,-,TRBJ1-2,14,TRBV12-3/TRBV12-4,CASSPEEGQYGYTF,TGTGCCAGCAGCCCTGAGGAAGGGCAGTATGGCTACACCTTC
-,-,TRBJ1-1,12,TRBV30,CAWDHPNTEAFF,TGTGCCTGGGACCATCCGAACACTGAAGCTTTCTTT
-,-,TRBJ2-7,16,TRBV7-2,CASSLGKTGSSYEQYF,TGTGCCAGCAGCTTAGGGAAGACCGGAAGCTCCTACGAGCAGTACTTC
-,-,TRBJ1-2,14,TRBV28,CASSFGRGWDGYTF,TGTGCCAGCAGTTTCGGAAGGGGTTGGGATGGCTACACCTTC
-,TRBD1,TRBJ2-1,15,TRBV6-5,CASSYMGQGPNEQFF,TGTGCCAGCAGTTATATGGGACAGGGCCCCAATGAGCAGTTCTTC
-,-,TRBJ2-5,12,TRBV11-2,CASTDSGGEQYF,TGTGCCAGCACCGACTCAGGAGGGGAGCAGTACTTC
-,-,TRBJ2-7,14,TRBV20-1,CSARDIQGFDEQYF,TGCAGTGCTAGAGATATCCAGGGATTCGACGAGCAGTACTTC
few,-,TRBJ2-7,15,TRBV20-1,CSARDYGQGSGEQYF,TGCAGTGCTAGAGATTATGGGCAGGGTAGCGGCGAGCAGTACTTC
few,TRBD1,TRBJ2-1,16,TRBV7-3,CASSLVGTGEYSEQFF,TGTGCCAGCAGCTTAGTCGGGACAGGGGAGTACAGTGAGCAGTTCTTC
few,-,TRBJ1-4,13,TRBV10-3,CAISLDSNEKLFF,TGTGCCATCAGCTTAGACAGTAATGAAAAACTGTTTTTT
once,TRBD2,TRBJ2-1,17,TRBV25-1,CTSSESPLAGGHNEQFF,TGTACCAGCAGTGAATCCCCGCTAGCGGGGGGTCACAATGAGCAGTTCTTC
few,TRBD1,TRBJ1-2,13,TRBV7-3,CASSPTGLAGYTF,TGTGCCAGCAGCCCGACAGGGCTTGCTGGCTACACCTTC
-,-,TRBJ1-4,13,TRBV2,CASPRGGDEKPFF,TGTGCCAGTCCTAGGGGGGGAGATGAAAAACCGTTTTTT
-,TRBD1,TRBJ1-6,16,TRBV3-1,CASSQDRDRNNSPLHF,TGTGCCAGCAGCCAAGATCGGGACAGAAATAATTCACCCCTCCACTTT
-,-,TRBJ2-5,11,TRBV20-1,CSARDFETQYF,TGCAGTGCTAGAGATTTTGAGACCCAGTACTTC
-,TRBD2,TRBJ2-1,21,TRBV11-1,CASSLGGGTSDYWSSYNEQFF,TGTGCCAGCAGCTTAGGGGGTGGGACTAGCGACTACTGGAGCTCCTACAATGAGCAGTTCTTC
few,-,TRBJ2-2,16,TRBV6-2/TRBV6-3,CASSYSFRSNTGELFF,TGTGCCAGCAGTTACTCGTTCAGATCGAACACCGGGGAGCTGTTTTTT
-,-,TRBJ2-7,11,TRBV14,CASTNLGEQYF,TGTGCCAGCACGAACCTCGGCGAGCAGTACTTC
few,-,TRBJ1-5,17,TRBV6-6,CANSYFRTPDSNQPQHF,TGTGCCAACAGTTACTTCCGGACACCCGATAGCAATCAGCCCCAGCATTTT
few,TRBD2,TRBJ2-5,17,TRBV4-1,CASSQDGSSGTWETQYF,TGCGCCAGCAGCCAAGACGGTTCTAGCGGGACTTGGGAGACCCAGTACTTC
few,-,TRBJ2-7,13,TRBV28,CASTGTAAYEQYF,TGTGCCAGTACCGGGACTGCTGCCTACGAGCAGTACTTC
few,-,TRBJ2-5,14,TRBV25-1,CASSTTGTAKTQYF,TGTGCCAGCAGTACCACCGGGACGGCGAAGACCCAGTACTTC
-,TRBD2,TRBJ2-3,18,TRBV7-3,CASSFNHRTSGSRYTQYF,TGTGCCAGCAGCTTTAACCACCGGACTAGCGGGAGTAGGTATACGCAGTATTTT
-,TRBD2,TRBJ2-2,14,TRBV20-1,CSATTTSAPGELFF,TGCAGTGCTACTACGACTAGCGCCCCCGGGGAGCTGTTTTTT
-,-,TRBJ2-7,13,TRBV6-5,CASRRRQGSEQYF,TGTGCCAGCAGGCGCCGCCAGGGATCCGAGCAGTACTTC
once,-,TRBJ1-1,13,TRBV5-1,CASKETMNTEAFF,TGCGCATCGAAGGAGACGATGAACACTGAAGCTTTCTTT